Each of the 23 T cell receptor beta chains below was sequenced from the same sample in a study of cytomegalovirus exposure and HLA in healthy donors. Use of 60 Vbeta and 13 Jbeta primers characterized the PCR. The assay was immunoSEQ multiplex PCR, and TCRdb's table has in-frame clones only and misses some. The repertoire holds 150,000 to 200,000 clones, approximately 80% seen once, with around 10% in the top ten. What was sequenced was PBMCs. The receptor source for this set is a man aged 50 to 60 in good health and CMV-seropositive.

The chain links TRBV5-1 to TRBJ1-5; TRBD1 agrees at 7 bases. The CDR3 runs 15 residues. Losses at the gene ends were 4 bases for V and 2 bases for J; bases not matched to a gene: 6. Germline lookup yields CDR1 SGHRS and CDR2 YFSETQ. CDR3 residues: CASSPGTVGNQPQHF. CDR3 DNA sequence: TGCGCCAGCAGCCCGGGGACAGTAGGCAATCAGCCCCAGCATTTT.

Written as DNA, the CDR3 is TGTGCCAGCAGTGAAGGCGCGGGGCGCACTGAAGCTTTCTTT. Amino acid sequence: CASSEGAGRTEAFF. The chain carries TRBV2 and TRBJ1-1; D is perhaps TRBD1 (5 bases). Germline assignment: CDR1 SNHLY and CDR2 FYNNEI. V lost 1 base, J lost 4 bases, and 10 bases lay in between. This CDR3 is 14 amino acids long.

The chain recombines TRBV2 with TRBJ2-5; TRBD2 agrees at 12 bases. J gave up 2 bases and V 5 bases, and 12 bases lay outside the gene matches. Germline V CDR1 and CDR2: SNHLY, FYNNEI. This CDR3 has 18 residues. The CDR3 region has the DNA TGTGCCAGCAGTCAACGACTAGCGGGGGCCTCAGGGCAAGAGACCCAGTACTTC. Amino acid sequence: CASSQRLAGASGQETQYF.

The gene calls are TRBV7-2 and TRBJ2-5; 10 bases align to TRBD2. Germline CDR1 SGHTA, CDR2 FQGNSA. The CDR3 sequence is 17 residues long. The V gene end was trimmed by 4 bases and the J gene end by 5 bases; junction bases not matched to a gene: 13. The CDR3 sequence: CASSYGASGSMSETQYF. Here the CDR3 DNA reads TGTGCCAGCAGCTACGGGGCTAGCGGGAGCATGTCGGAGACCCAGTACTTC.

This clone was detected only once. The V gene is TRBV11-2, the J gene TRBJ2-7, with D perhaps matching TRBD1 (6 bases). Germline CDR1 reads SGHAT; CDR2 reads FQNNGV. This CDR3 contains 12 residues. V was shortened by 3 bases and J by 3 bases, with 6 bases between the two germline ends. In DNA form, the CDR3 reads TGTGCCAGCAGCTTGGACAGCTACGAGCAGTACTTC. It encodes CASSLDSYEQYF.

This clone was detected only once. This sequence joins TRBV18 and TRBJ2-5; 7 positions agree with TRBD1. Germline V gene lookup returns CDR1 KGHSH and CDR2 LQKENI. The CDR3 runs to 16 residues. Trimming at V came to 2 bases and at J to 2 bases, leaving 8 bases not matched to a gene. The CDR3 loop reads CASSPFSGQLQETQYF. CDR3 nucleotide sequence: TGTGCCAGCTCACCATTCTCGGGACAGCTTCAAGAGACCCAGTACTTC. Drawing the rest from reference TRBV18 and TRBJ2-5, the complete variable domain is NAGVMQNPRHLVRRRGQEARLRCSPMKGHSHVYWYRQLPEEGLKFMVYLQKENIIDESGMPKERFSAEFPKEGPSILRIQQVVRGDSAAYFCASSPFSGQLQETQYFGPGTRLLVL.

The rearrangement uses TRBV19 and TRBJ2-1; D possibly corresponds to TRBD2 (5 bases). In germline, CDR1 is LNHDA, CDR2 SQIVND (reference sequence). The V and J ends lost 6 bases and 0 bases respectively, with 12 bases between them. The CDR3 loop spans 15 amino acids. This CDR3 is CASSLDSSSYNEQFF. CDR3 coding DNA: TGTGCCAGTAGCCTGGACTCGAGCTCCTACAATGAGCAGTTCTTC.

The chain is built from TRBV15 and TRBJ1-1; no definite D call. Germline V gene lookup returns CDR1 LNHNV and CDR2 YYDKDF (reference sequence). V was cut by 0 bases and J by 11 bases, with 10 bases left in between. The length of the CDR3 is 12 residues. CDR3 in DNA: TGTGCCACCAGCAGAGATGTAACTCGGGCTTTCTTT. Its translation is CATSRDVTRAFF.

This clone was recorded a few times. V gene TRBV2 combines with J gene TRBJ1-1, with D maybe TRBD1 (5 bases). The CDR3 totals 12 residues. Trimming took 1 base from V and 11 from J, leaving 11 bases between them. Germline lookup yields CDR1 SNHLY and CDR2 FYNNEI. CDR3 DNA: TGTGCCAGCAGTGAAGGAAGGGGAAGGGCTTTCTTT. Translating gives CASSEGRGRAFF.

The V call is TRBV7-3, the J call TRBJ1-3, with no clear D. This CDR3 is 13 amino acids long. Trimming stripped 2 bases from V and 4 bases from J, with 6 bases between. Germline V CDR1 and CDR2: SGHTA, FQGTGA. Here the CDR3 reads CASSLDGGNTIYF. In DNA, the CDR3 is TGTGCCAGCAGCTTAGACGGGGGAAACACCATATATTTT.

The chain links TRBV6-5 to TRBJ2-7; 8 bases map to TRBD2. Germline V gene data show CDR1 as MNHEY and CDR2 as SVGAGI. CDR3 length equals 15 residues. Trimming at V came to 0 bases and at J to 1 base, leaving 2 bases not matched to a gene. The CDR3 reads CASSYSPGGSYEQYF. Written as DNA, the CDR3 is TGTGCCAGCAGTTACTCCCCGGGGGGGTCCTACGAGCAGTACTTC.

This clone was observed once. J is TRBJ1-2 and V is TRBV28, with D perhaps matching TRBD1 (5 bases). The germline V gene encodes CDR1 MDHEN and CDR2 SYDVKM. CDR3 length: 15 amino acids. The V end lost 6 bases, the J end lost 4 bases, and 18 bases lay between the germline ends. In DNA form, the CDR3 reads TGTGCCAGCAGATACTGGGACTTCAAGACCTATGGCTACACCTTC. It translates to CASRYWDFKTYGYTF.

This clone has just a few counts. This chain links TRBV29-1 with TRBJ2-1, with D unresolved. Germline assignment: CDR1 SQVTM and CDR2 ANQGSEA. The CDR3 spans 12 residues. V lost 6 bases and J lost 9, with 15 bases in between. CDR3 coding DNA: TGCAGCGTCCCCTCTCGGTTAACTGAGCAGTTCTTC. It specifies CSVPSRLTEQFF.

The J gene is TRBJ2-7, the V gene TRBV19, with 7 bases lining up with TRBD2. This CDR3 region has 15 residues. The germline gives CDR1 LNHDA, CDR2 SQIVND (reference sequence). The J segment lost 2 bases and the V segment lost 0 bases, leaving 4 bases of the junction unmatched. CDR3: CASSIDSRGAYEQYF. The CDR3 DNA is TGTGCCAGTAGTATAGATTCCCGGGGGGCCTACGAGCAGTACTTC.

This clone was counted between two and nine times. The CDR3: CASSLGTSGRNEQFF. Written as DNA, the CDR3 is TGTGCCAGCAGCCTAGGGACTAGCGGGAGGAATGAGCAGTTCTTC. The V and J genes are TRBV28 and TRBJ2-1; 15 bases are shared with TRBD2. Germline V gene sequence: CDR1 MDHEN, CDR2 SYDVKM. Losses at the gene ends were 6 bases for V and 7 bases for J; bases not matched to a gene: 4. The CDR3 is 15 amino acids.

This clone was counted a single time. The chain has TRBV6-6 and TRBJ1-2; maybe TRBD1 (6 bases). The V gene lost 7 bases and the J gene lost 4 bases, with 16 bases spanning the gap. Germline lookup yields CDR1 MNHNY and CDR2 SVGAGI (reference sequence). This CDR3 is built from 14 residues. This chain's CDR3 is CASTYTAGAYGYTF. In nucleotides, the CDR3 is TGTGCCAGCACCTACACGGCAGGGGCCTATGGCTACACCTTC.

This clone has a handful of counts. As DNA, the CDR3 is TGTGCCAGCAGTTTACTGCTTTTGGACAAGTCTAACTATGGCTACACCTTC. Residues: CASSLLLLDKSNYGYTF. The V gene is TRBV28, the J gene TRBJ1-2, with D possibly being TRBD1 (5 bases). Germline V gene sequence: CDR1 MDHEN, CDR2 SYDVKM. The length of the CDR3 is 17 residues. Trimming cost V 2 bases and J 0 bases, with 16 bases left between them.

V is TRBV2 and J is TRBJ2-1; possibly TRBD1 for D (6 bases). The V gene's germline CDR1 is SNHLY and CDR2 FYNNEI. V gave up 7 bases and J gave up 3 bases, with 10 bases separating them. The CDR3 has 13 residues. The CDR3 here is CASMLTGYNEQFF. The CDR3, as DNA: TGTGCCAGCATGCTGACAGGCTACAATGAGCAGTTCTTC.

This chain links TRBV7-9 with TRBJ2-5; D gene unclear. There are 13 residues in the CDR3. V shed 6 bases and J shed 1 base, with 9 bases lying between them. Germline V gene lookup returns CDR1 SEHNR and CDR2 FQNEAQ (reference sequence). CDR3 coding DNA: TGTGCCAGCAGACTCGGTGCCCAAGAGACCCAGTACTTC. It codes for CASRLGAQETQYF.

This clone was detected once. This chain connects TRBV4-3 to TRBJ2-7, with 10 bases matching TRBD2. This CDR3 is built from 15 residues. The J segment lost 2 bases and the V segment lost 4 bases, leaving 5 bases of the junction unmatched. The germline V gene has CDR1 LGHNA and CDR2 YSLEER. The CDR3 loop is CASSPTAGGAYEQYF. The CDR3 nucleotides are TGCGCCAGCAGCCCAACAGCGGGGGGGGCCTACGAGCAGTACTTC.

The V gene is TRBV6-5, the J gene TRBJ2-5, with 7 bases lining up with TRBD2. The trim removed 5 bases at V and 4 bases at J, leaving 1 base unmatched. The CDR3 contains 12 residues. Germline CDR1 is MNHEY and CDR2 is SVGAGI. The CDR3 reads CASSGRGETQYF. CDR3 DNA: TGTGCCAGCAGTGGGAGGGGAGAGACCCAGTACTTC.

The J gene is TRBJ1-5, the V gene TRBV18; perhaps TRBD1 as D (5 bases). Trimming cost V 3 bases and J 0 bases, with 18 bases left between them. Germline-derived CDR1 and CDR2 are KGHSH and LQKENI. The CDR3 is 18 amino acids. The CDR3 reads CASSPSYPQGYSNQPQHF. For the CDR3, the DNA is TGTGCCAGCTCACCCTCCTACCCCCAGGGTTATAGCAATCAGCCCCAGCATTTT.

This clone has just one count. The chain links TRBV5-1 to TRBJ2-1; 8 nucleotides align to TRBD1. The CDR3 consists of 16 residues. The germline gives CDR1 SGHRS, CDR2 YFSETQ. V gave up 2 bases and J gave up 0 bases; unmatched junction bases: 4. The CDR3 DNA reads TGCGCCAGCAGCTTTACAGGGGGGATCTCCTACAATGAGCAGTTCTTC. It is translated as CASSFTGGISYNEQFF.